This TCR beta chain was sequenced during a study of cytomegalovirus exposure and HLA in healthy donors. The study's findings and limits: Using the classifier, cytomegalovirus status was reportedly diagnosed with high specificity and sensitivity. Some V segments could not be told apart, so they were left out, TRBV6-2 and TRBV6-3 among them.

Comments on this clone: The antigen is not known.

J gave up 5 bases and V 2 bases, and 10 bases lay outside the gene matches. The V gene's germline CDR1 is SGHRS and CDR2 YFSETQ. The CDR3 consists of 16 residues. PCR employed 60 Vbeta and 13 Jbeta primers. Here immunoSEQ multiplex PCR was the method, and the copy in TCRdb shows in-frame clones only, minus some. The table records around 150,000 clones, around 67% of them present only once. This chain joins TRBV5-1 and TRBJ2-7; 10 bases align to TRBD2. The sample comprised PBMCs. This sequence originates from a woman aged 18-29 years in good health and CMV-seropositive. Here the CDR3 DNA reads TGCGCCAGCAGCTTACTAGCGGGATCATTTACCCACGAGCAGTACTTC. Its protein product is CASSLLAGSFTHEQYF. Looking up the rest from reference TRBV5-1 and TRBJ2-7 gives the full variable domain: KAGVTQTPRYLIKTRGQQVTLSCSPISGHRSVSWYQQTPGQGLQFLFEYFSETQRNKGNFPGRFSGRQFSNSRSEMNVSTLELGDSALYLCASSLLAGSFTHEQYFGPGTRLTVT.